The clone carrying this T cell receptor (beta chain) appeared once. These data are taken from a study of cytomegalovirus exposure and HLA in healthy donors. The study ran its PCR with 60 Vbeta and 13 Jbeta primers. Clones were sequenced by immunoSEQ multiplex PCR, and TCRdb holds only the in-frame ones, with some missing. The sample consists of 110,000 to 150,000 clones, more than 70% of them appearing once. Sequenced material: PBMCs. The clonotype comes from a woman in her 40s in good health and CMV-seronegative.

In DNA, the CDR3 is TGTGCCAGCAGCTTGGAAGGGAGGGATCAGCCCCAGCATTTT. This translates into CASSLEGRDQPQHF. The chain employs TRBV7-6 and TRBJ1-5; D remains unclear. Trimming removed 3 bases from V and 5 bases from J, with 11 bases in between. This CDR3 contains 14 residues. Per the germline V gene, CDR1 is SGHVS and CDR2 is FNYEAQ. Complete variable domain (other parts from reference TRBV7-6 and TRBJ1-5): GAGVSQSPRYKVTKRGQDVALRCDPISGHVSLYWYRQALGQGPEFLTYFNYEAQQDKSGLPNDRFSAERPEGSISTLTIQRTEQRDSAMYRCASSLEGRDQPQHFGDGTRLSIL.